These 13 T cell receptor beta chains came from one sample sequenced in a study of OX40 agonist ivuxolimab in advanced cancers. Sequenced by immunoSEQ multiplex PCR; TCRdb stores in-frame clones only, minus some. The repertoire holds about 10,000 clones, with approximately 87% as singletons. Sample: CD4+ or CD8+ T cells sorted from blood, taken in a trial of the OX40 agonist ivuxolimab. Receptor source: an adult with an advanced solid tumor such as melanoma, head and neck, liver or kidney cancer.

CDR3 in amino acids: CASSFSHLADTQYF. Written as DNA, the CDR3 is TGTGCCAGCAGCTTTTCCCACCTAGCAGATACGCAGTATTTT. The chain joins TRBV7-6 to TRBJ2-3; D is uncertain. Germline V gives CDR1 SGHVS, CDR2 FNYEAQ. The length of the CDR3 is 14 residues. Trimming shortened V by 3 bases and J by 4 bases, and 11 bases separated the two germline ends.

The V call is TRBV5-4, the J call TRBJ1-1; D is ambiguous. With 7 bases removed from V and 0 bases from J, the gap between germline ends came to 16 bases. Germline-derived CDR1 and CDR2 are SGHNT and YYREEE (reference sequence). The length of the CDR3 is 15 residues. CDR3 in amino acids: CASRNPGQLNTEAFF. CDR3 in DNA: TGTGCCAGCCGTAACCCTGGGCAGCTGAACACTGAAGCTTTCTTT.

The chain combines TRBV13 with TRBJ2-7; possibly TRBD1 for D (7 bases). CDR3 length equals 17 residues. Germline CDR1 PRHDT, CDR2 FYEKMQ (reference sequence). Trimming left V 5 bases short and J 0 bases short, with 20 bases between. This CDR3 is CASSGGTAETSSYEQYF. The CDR3 DNA follows: TGTGCCAGCAGCGGAGGGACAGCGGAAACCAGCTCCTACGAGCAGTACTTC.

J is TRBJ1-2 and V is TRBV27, with 10 bases lining up with TRBD1. The germline V gene encodes CDR1 MNHEY and CDR2 SMNVEV (reference sequence). CDR3 length: 15 residues. With V trimmed by 7 bases and J by 4 bases, 9 bases remained unmatched. CDR3 bases: TGTGCCAGCATGACGGGGACAGGGGATATCTATGGCTACACCTTC. Residues: CASMTGTGDIYGYTF.

The V call is TRBV6-4, the J call TRBJ2-7; 10 bases align to TRBD2. The trim removed 6 bases at V and 2 bases at J, leaving 10 bases unmatched. This CDR3 contains 16 residues. CDR1 is MRHNA, CDR2 SNTAGT, per germline. As DNA, the CDR3 is TGTGCCAGCAGCCCCCCCCCAGCGGGGGGGACCTACGAGCAGTACTTC. This codes for CASSPPPAGGTYEQYF.

The gene calls are TRBV19 and TRBJ2-2, with a possible D match to TRBD1 (5 bases). The CDR3 loop spans 13 amino acids. Between the trimmed V and J ends, which lost 5 bases and 5 bases, there was a span of 9 bases. Looked up from germline, CDR1 is LNHDA and CDR2 is SQIVND (reference sequence). The CDR3 DNA reads TGTGCCAGTAGTCTGACAGATACCGGGGAGCTGTTTTTT. This codes for CASSLTDTGELFF.

DNA for the CDR3: TGCGCCAGCAGCTTGCGCCAGACAAGTGGTGAAAAACTGTTTTTT. Translating gives CASSLRQTSGEKLFF. This rearrangement joins TRBV5-1 to TRBJ1-4; D unclear. This CDR3 spans 15 amino acids. Germline V lookup: CDR1 SGHRS, CDR2 YFSETQ. The V end was cut by 1 base, the J end by 7 bases, with 14 bases between.

The chain is built from TRBV9 and TRBJ1-2; D perhaps matches TRBD1 (6 bases). Trimming stripped 6 bases from V and 8 bases from J, with 23 bases between. Germline CDR1 is SGDLS and CDR2 is YYNGEE. The CDR3 is made up of 15 amino acids. The CDR3 sequence: CASMRTDHPGRGYTF. CDR3 nucleotides: TGTGCCAGCATGAGGACAGACCACCCTGGGAGGGGCTACACCTTC.

The chain employs TRBV5-1 and TRBJ2-1, with 13 positions matching TRBD2. The CDR3 totals 18 residues. Losses at the gene ends were 4 bases for V and 3 bases for J; bases not matched to a gene: 10. Germline CDR1 SGHRS, CDR2 YFSETQ. CDR3 nucleotides: TGCGCCAGCAGCCATGGACTAGCGGGGGCCACAGACTACAATGAGCAGTTCTTC. Encoded protein: CASSHGLAGATDYNEQFF.

This chain uses TRBV21-1 with TRBJ2-7; the table names TRBD1, a call not compared with the DNA. TRBV21-1 is a pseudogene segment. This CDR3 has 15 amino acids. This chain's CDR3 is CASSKGGTPSYEQYF. CDR3 DNA sequence: TGTGCCAGCAGCAAAGGTGGGACACCGTCCTACGAGCAGTACTTC.

The chain couples TRBV5-1 to TRBJ1-5, with unresolved D. This CDR3 region has 15 residues. The V gene's germline CDR1 is SGHRS and CDR2 YFSETQ. The V gene lost 0 bases and the J gene lost 0 bases, with 7 bases spanning the gap. In DNA form, the CDR3 reads TGCGCCAGCAGCTTGGGCCCGTATAGCAATCAGCCCCAGCATTTT. This sequence encodes CASSLGPYSNQPQHF.

The rearrangement joins TRBV9 to TRBJ2-7; 7 bases agree with TRBD1. CDR1 is SGDLS, CDR2 YYNGEE, per germline. The CDR3 consists of 14 residues. Trimming at V came to 3 bases and at J to 2 bases, leaving 5 bases not matched to a gene. The CDR3 DNA reads TGTGCCAGCAGCGAGGGGGACAGCCCCTACGAGCAGTACTTC. Its protein product is CASSEGDSPYEQYF.

This chain uses TRBV2 with TRBJ2-1, with D possibly matching TRBD2 (7 bases). V was clipped by 3 bases and J by 3 bases, with 18 bases between them. This CDR3 is 17 amino acids long. Germline CDR1 SNHLY, CDR2 FYNNEI. This chain's CDR3 is CASSDPSGRGDYNEQFF. The CDR3 coding sequence is TGTGCCAGCAGTGATCCCTCGGGGAGGGGGGACTACAATGAGCAGTTCTTC. Full variable domain (rest looked up from reference TRBV2 and TRBJ2-1): EPEVTQTPSHQVTQMGQEVILRCVPISNHLYFYWYRQILGQKVEFLVSFYNNEISEKSEIFDDQFSVERPDGSNFTLKIRSTKLEDSAMYFCASSDPSGRGDYNEQFFGPGTRLTVL.